This passage covers 29 T cell receptor beta chains from one sample sequenced in a study of CD8 T cells in Susac syndrome. A quantity of about 0.5 to 1 ug RNA underwent reverse transcription using random hexamers. TCRdb recomputed calls from the immunoSEQ multiplex PCR reads with MiXCR, one row per CDR3 protein. Of roughly 140,000 distinct CDR3 sequences listed, around 96% are singletons. Sequencing was performed on CD8+ T cells from PBMCs. All receptors derive from a human donor with multiple sclerosis.

The rearrangement links TRBV20-1 to TRBJ1-6, with 8 bases aligning to TRBD1. V dropped 3 bases and J dropped 4; count of bases not matched to a gene: 5. Germline V CDR1 and CDR2: DFQATT, SNEGSKA (reference sequence). The CDR3 consists of 15 residues. CDR3 bases: TGCAGTGCTAGTGGGACAGGCGTTTATAATTCACCCCTCCACTTT. This translates into CSASGTGVYNSPLHF.

The chain is built from TRBV14 and TRBJ2-4; either TRBD1 or TRBD2 may fit D (5 bases each). V was pared by 4 bases and J by 0 bases, with 13 bases between. This CDR3 is 16 amino acids long. Per the germline V gene, CDR1 is SGHDN and CDR2 is FVKESK. CDR3 protein: CASSPHGALAKNIQYF. The CDR3, as DNA: TGTGCCAGCAGCCCACACGGGGCTTTAGCCAAAAACATTCAGTACTTC.

The chain carries TRBV14 and TRBJ1-2; D might be TRBD1 (6 bases). V dropped 1 base and J dropped 5 bases, with 8 bases sitting between them. The CDR3 is made up of 13 amino acids. Germline V gene lookup returns CDR1 SGHDN and CDR2 FVKESK. The CDR3 sequence is CASSQGQVYGYTF. DNA for the CDR3: TGTGCCAGCAGCCAAGGACAGGTTTATGGCTACACCTTC.

This sequence joins TRBV20-1 and TRBJ2-7; 8 positions match TRBD2. Germline CDR1 and CDR2: DFQATT and SNEGSKA (reference sequence). The CDR3 is made up of 15 amino acids. Trimming cost V 3 bases and J 6 bases; bases outside gene matches: 13. The CDR3: CSARWRGATNFEQYF. For the CDR3, the DNA is TGCAGTGCTAGGTGGCGGGGGGCGACAAATTTCGAGCAGTACTTC.

The genes are TRBV3-1 and TRBJ1-1, with D perhaps TRBD1 (5 bases). Germline lookup yields CDR1 LGHDT and CDR2 YNNKEL (reference sequence). The CDR3 totals 15 residues. V dropped 3 bases and J dropped 0 bases, with 11 bases sitting between them. CDR3 sequence: CASSHLTVMNTEAFF. The DNA of the CDR3 is TGTGCCAGCAGCCACCTGACAGTCATGAACACTGAAGCTTTCTTT. Variable domain in full (rest from reference TRBV3-1 and TRBJ1-1): DTAVSQTPKYLVTQMGNDKSIKCEQNLGHDTMYWYKQDSKKFLKIMFSYNNKELIINETVPNRFSPKSPDKAHLNLHINSLELGDSAVYFCASSHLTVMNTEAFFGQGTRLTVV.

The genes are TRBV12-5 and TRBJ2-3; D is uncertain. The germline V gene has CDR1 LGHNT and CDR2 FRNRAP. Trimming pared 2 bases from V and 0 bases from J, leaving 18 bases between. CDR3 length: 18 amino acids. The CDR3 sequence: CASGLLTYTPSSTDTQYF. CDR3 coding DNA: TGTGCTAGTGGTTTGCTCACATATACACCGTCTAGCACAGATACGCAGTATTTT.

The V and J genes are TRBV4-2 and TRBJ2-5; D not certain. Germline CDR1 LGHNA, CDR2 YNFKEQ. The CDR3 spans 13 residues. The V and J ends lost 1 base and 5 bases respectively, with 8 bases between them. CDR3 in amino acids: CASSQGMGETQYF. The CDR3 coding sequence is TGTGCCAGCAGCCAAGGGATGGGTGAGACCCAGTACTTC.

The chain employs TRBV18 and TRBJ2-7; 10 positions agree with TRBD1. CDR1 KGHSH and CDR2 LQKENI come from the germline V gene. The CDR3 runs 16 residues. V lost 5 bases, J lost 2 bases, and 9 bases stayed unmatched. In DNA form, the CDR3 reads TGTGCCAGCTCATCCCCCCCGGGACAGGGGACCTACGAGCAGTACTTC. Encoded protein: CASSSPPGQGTYEQYF.

The chain recombines TRBV13 with TRBJ1-1; D is possibly TRBD1 (6 bases). Trimming took off 2 bases at V and 3 bases at J, with 13 bases between the two ends. This CDR3 is 15 amino acids long. Per the germline V gene, CDR1 is PRHDT and CDR2 is FYEKMQ (reference sequence). Written as DNA, the CDR3 is TGTGCCAGCAGCTTAAACAGGGCGAGGGACACTGAAGCTTTCTTT. Translating gives CASSLNRARDTEAFF. The full variable domain, rest sourced from reference TRBV13 and TRBJ1-1, is AAGVIQSPRHLIKEKRETATLKCYPIPRHDTVYWYQQGPGQDPQFLISFYEKMQSDKGSIPDRFSAQQFSDYHSELNMSSLELGDSALYFCASSLNRARDTEAFFGQGTRLTVV.

V usage is TRBV11-2 and J usage is TRBJ1-2; D remains ambiguous. In germline, CDR1 is SGHAT, CDR2 FQNNGV. The CDR3 length is 15 residues. Trimming took off 0 bases at V and 0 bases at J, with 8 bases between the two ends. CDR3 bases: TGTGCCAGCAGCTTAGAGTACGGAGCTAACTATGGCTACACCTTC. Translation gives CASSLEYGANYGYTF.

The chain links TRBV20-1 to TRBJ2-7; possibly TRBD2 for D (7 bases). V shed 6 bases and J shed 0 bases, with 18 bases lying between them. The CDR3 is 15 residues long. Germline CDR1 and CDR2: DFQATT and SNEGSKA (reference sequence). The CDR3 loop is CSARRGGEYSYEQYF. The DNA of the CDR3 is TGCAGTGCCCGGAGGGGGGGGGAGTACTCCTACGAGCAGTACTTC.

V gene TRBV20-1 combines with J gene TRBJ1-2; D perhaps matches TRBD1 (5 bases). The CDR3 contains 11 residues. Trimming stripped 6 bases from V and 7 bases from J, with 12 bases between. Germline-derived CDR1 and CDR2 are DFQATT and SNEGSKA (reference sequence). The CDR3 DNA is TGCAGTGCATCGACTACAGGTGGCTACACCTTC. It yields the protein CSASTTGGYTF.

This chain connects TRBV14 to TRBJ2-1; TRBD2 might be the D (6 bases). Between the trimmed V and J ends, which lost 1 base and 8 bases, there was a span of 9 bases. The CDR3 totals 13 residues. Per germline, CDR1 SGHDN and CDR2 FVKESK. The CDR3, as DNA: TGTGCCAGCAGCCAAGCTCGGAGGGATGAGCAGTTCTTC. This gives the protein CASSQARRDEQFF.

This chain joins TRBV1 and TRBJ1-2. TRBV1 is marked as a pseudogene. The CDR3 covers 10 residues. For the CDR3, the DNA is TGCACCAGCAGCCAGGGTGGCTACACCTTC. This codes for CTSSQGGYTF.

This clonotype occurred once. CDR3 sequence: CASSEGMGYEQYF. CDR3 DNA: TGTGCCAGCAGCGAGGGCATGGGCTACGAGCAGTACTTC. V gene TRBV25-1 combines with J gene TRBJ2-7; TRBD2 is a possible D gene (5 bases). CDR3 length: 13 amino acids. CDR1 and CDR2 (germline): MGHDK, SYGVNS. V lost 6 bases and J lost 3, with 12 bases in between.

Only one count was recorded for this clonotype. The gene calls are TRBV15 and TRBJ2-3; D gene unclear. Trimming left V 8 bases short and J 3 bases short, with 3 bases between. Germline CDR1 LNHNV, CDR2 YYDKDF (reference sequence). CDR3 size: 10 residues. Written as DNA, the CDR3 is TGTGCCACCGGAACAGATACGCAGTATTTT. Translation gives CATGTDTQYF.

The chain has TRBV3-1 and TRBJ2-7, with D unresolved. Germline V gene sequence: CDR1 LGHDT, CDR2 YNNKEL (reference sequence). This CDR3 has 16 residues. Trimming removed 4 bases at V and 0 bases at J, with 16 bases between. The CDR3 sequence: CASSPRLTHPSYEQYF. CDR3 sequence (DNA): TGTGCCAGCAGCCCTAGACTCACCCACCCCTCCTACGAGCAGTACTTC.

The chain carries TRBV29-1 and TRBJ2-3; D is uncertain. The CDR3 is 10 residues long. Germline values: CDR1 SQVTM, CDR2 ANQGSEA. The CDR3 DNA is TGCGCAGCGCTGGCAGATACGCAGTATTTT. Amino acids: CAALADTQYF.

J is TRBJ2-3 and V is TRBV4-1; perhaps D is TRBD1 or TRBD2 (5 bases each). V was clipped by 6 bases and J by 2 bases, with 6 bases between them. Germline V gives CDR1 MGHRA, CDR2 YSYEKL. The CDR3 is 12 amino acids. CDR3 loop: CASRGDTDTQYF. The CDR3 DNA follows: TGCGCCAGCAGGGGGGACACAGATACGCAGTATTTT.

V gene TRBV5-1 combines with J gene TRBJ1-1, with 7 bases fitting TRBD1. CDR3 length: 14 residues. The germline CDR1 and CDR2 sequences are SGHRS and YFSETQ. Losses at the gene ends were 0 bases for V and 5 bases for J; bases not matched to a gene: 4. CDR3 coding DNA: TGCGCCAGCAGCTTGGCTCAGGGGGGGACTGAAGCTTTCTTT. This codes for CASSLAQGGTEAFF.

This chain joins TRBV4-3 and TRBJ2-7, with D perhaps TRBD1 (5 bases). The germline CDR1 and CDR2 sequences are LGHNA and YSLEER. Trimming took 5 bases from V and 4 from J, leaving 15 bases between them. The CDR3 is made up of 14 amino acids. The CDR3 is CASSAAEAGYEQYF. The CDR3 nucleotides are TGCGCCAGCAGCGCCGCCGAGGCAGGGTACGAGCAGTACTTC.

V and J are TRBV19 and TRBJ1-4; D is unresolved. The V gene's germline CDR1 is LNHDA and CDR2 SQIVND (reference sequence). The CDR3 length is 12 residues. V lost 6 bases to trimming and J lost 6 bases, with 8 bases between them. CDR3 in amino acids: CASRRPDEKLFF. Written as DNA, the CDR3 is TGTGCCAGTAGGAGGCCCGATGAAAAACTGTTTTTT.

The rearrangement joins TRBV18 to TRBJ2-4; 7 nucleotides match TRBD2. This CDR3 region has 15 residues. Germline trimming cut 0 bases from V and 4 bases from J; bases unmatched to any gene: 3. Germline V gene lookup returns CDR1 KGHSH and CDR2 LQKENI. In DNA, the CDR3 is TGTGCCAGCTCACCACCTGGCGGGGGAAAAAACATTCAGTACTTC. Protein product: CASSPPGGGKNIQYF.

The chain has TRBV29-1 and TRBJ1-2, with 10 positions matching TRBD1. This CDR3 has 14 residues. Unmatched junction bases numbered 13, after V lost 7 bases and J lost 8 bases. The germline V gene encodes CDR1 SQVTM and CDR2 ANQGSEA. CDR3 sequence: CSAYPEGQGGGYTF. The CDR3, as DNA: TGCAGCGCCTACCCAGAAGGACAGGGGGGAGGCTACACCTTC.

The chain links TRBV19 to TRBJ1-5; D not certain. Trimming left V 5 bases short and J 2 bases short, with 13 bases between. Germline assignment: CDR1 LNHDA and CDR2 SQIVND (reference sequence). The CDR3 consists of 15 residues. The CDR3 protein is CASSPRPGGNQPQHF. The CDR3 bases are TGTGCCAGTAGTCCTCGTCCTGGAGGCAATCAGCCCCAGCATTTT.

The chain combines TRBV2 with TRBJ2-1; the match to TRBD1 covers 9 bases. The CDR3 runs 13 residues. The germline CDR1 and CDR2 sequences are SNHLY and FYNNEI. The junction had 4 bases not matched to a gene; V was cut back by 10 bases and J by 3 bases. CDR3 sequence reads: CATTGGGYNEQFF. CDR3 nucleotide sequence: TGTGCCACCACAGGGGGCGGCTACAATGAGCAGTTCTTC. The complete variable domain, with remaining parts taken from reference TRBV2 and TRBJ2-1, reads EPEVTQTPSHQVTQMGQEVILRCVPISNHLYFYWYRQILGQKVEFLVSFYNNEISEKSEIFDDQFSVERPDGSNFTLKIRSTKLEDSAMYFCATTGGGYNEQFFGPGTRLTVL.

The V and J genes are TRBV12-5 and TRBJ1-6, with D possibly matching TRBD1 (6 bases). Germline CDR1 and CDR2: LGHNT and FRNRAP. The V end was cut by 3 bases, the J end by 14 bases, with 8 bases between. The CDR3 extends over 11 amino acids. The CDR3 DNA follows: TGTGCTAGTGGTTTCAACAGGGCCCTCCACTTT. It codes for CASGFNRALHF.

J is TRBJ2-1 and V is TRBV13, with D possibly TRBD1 on 6 matching bases. CDR3 length: 16 residues. CDR1 is PRHDT, CDR2 FYEKMQ, per germline (reference sequence). V lost 5 bases and J 3 bases, leaving 17 bases between the germline ends. CDR3 coding DNA: TGTGCCAGCAGCCCCTTGGGGCAGGGGCGCTACAATGAGCAGTTCTTC. Its translation: CASSPLGQGRYNEQFF.

The chain employs TRBV5-4 and TRBJ2-1; 7 positions agree with TRBD2. V gave up 5 bases and J gave up 4 bases; unmatched junction bases: 0. The CDR3 runs to 12 residues. The germline V gene encodes CDR1 SGHNT and CDR2 YYREEE (reference sequence). The CDR3 sequence: CASRGGYNEQFF. The DNA of the CDR3 is TGTGCCAGCAGGGGGGGGTACAATGAGCAGTTCTTC.